This T cell receptor beta chain was observed in a study of human T cells and chemical hapten exposure. For the study at large: Patients received weekly diphenylcyclopropenone doses to the scalp throughout the roughly 23-week study. Cases of alopecia areata, totalis or universalis occurred in a predominantly female patient group. Overall study results and limits: Compared to controls, expanded TCRs made significantly more large clusters of similar CDR3s.

There are a few counts of this clonotype. Its antigen is not identified. TCRdb reprocessed the RACE reads with MiXCR, giving one entry per CDR3 protein. The top ten clones hold 2.6% of a sample with about 380,000 distinct CDR3 sequences, 5.1% of them seen once. The time point is: pre-sensitization, week 0. Described treatment: therapeutic diphenylcyclopropenone sensitization with weekly scalp DPC. Alopecia patients, 18 to 70 years old and DPC-suitable, served as donors. Here the sequenced sample was whole blood, taken in connection with sensitization to the hapten diphenylcyclopropenone (DPC). The sequence was obtained from a woman aged 45-59 years with alopecia areata. Some clones in this sample may be carry-over from other donors' samples.

CDR3 residues: CSAVGYRKSGYTF. In DNA form, the CDR3 reads TGCAGTGCTGTCGGGTACAGGAAAAGCGGCTACACCTTC. V gene TRBV20-1 combines with J gene TRBJ1-2, with D possibly being TRBD1 (5 bases). The V gene lost 5 bases and the J gene lost 8 bases, with 18 bases spanning the gap. Germline CDR1 reads DFQATT; CDR2 reads SNEGSKA (reference sequence). The CDR3 runs to 13 residues.